This T cell receptor beta chain was recovered during a study of cytomegalovirus exposure and HLA in healthy donors. Study-wide points: Later analysis revealed greater clonal expansion in HLA-associated TCR beta chains than in equally common others. Associated with HLA alleles at 0.05 false discovery rate in a later analysis were 17,000 or so TCR beta sequences.

This CDR3 region has 14 residues. CDR1 and CDR2 from the germline V gene are SNHLY and FYNNEI. V lost 3 bases and J lost 5, with 13 bases in between. With regard to this clone: Its target is not known.

Both 60 Vbeta primers and 13 Jbeta primers went into the PCR. Method: immunoSEQ multiplex PCR; TCRdb's copy keeps in-frame clones and lacks some. The sample has around 200,000 clones, around 83% seen once; the top ten hold approximately 1.2%. V gene TRBV2 combines with J gene TRBJ2-5; maybe TRBD2 (6 bases). This TCR came from a girl aged 2 to 10 in good health and CMV-seropositive. The sequenced sample consisted of PBMCs. The chain's CDR3 is CASSDRRGGETQYF. The CDR3 bases are TGTGCCAGCAGTGACCGCCGTGGAGGGGAGACCCAGTACTTC. The full variable domain, in which reference TRBV2 and TRBJ2-5 provide the parts outside the CDR3, is EPEVTQTPSHQVTQMGQEVILRCVPISNHLYFYWYRQILGQKVEFLVSFYNNEISEKSEIFDDQFSVERPDGSNFTLKIRSTKLEDSAMYFCASSDRRGGETQYFGPGTRLLVL.